This T cell receptor (beta chain) emerged from a study of CD8 T cells in ankylosing spondylitis. MiXCR, applied by TCRdb to the 5' RACE reads, yields one record per CDR3 protein. The table has some 290,000 distinct CDR3 sequences, 20% seen once. This clonotype was seen a handful of times. This sequence originates from a male donor with ankylosing spondylitis or in good health (not recorded which). Sequencing input: blood, either unsorted or a sorted T cell fraction (not recorded which).

CDR3 sequence (DNA): TGTGCCAGCAGTCCTGCGCCCCTTAGGGGAGATACGCAGTATTTT. Its translation is CASSPAPLRGDTQYF. The rearrangement joins TRBV27 to TRBJ2-3, with D perhaps TRBD1 (5 bases). The CDR3 covers 15 residues. The germline gives CDR1 MNHEY, CDR2 SMNVEV (reference sequence). The ends were cut back, 5 bases at V and 5 bases at J, with 17 bases in the middle.